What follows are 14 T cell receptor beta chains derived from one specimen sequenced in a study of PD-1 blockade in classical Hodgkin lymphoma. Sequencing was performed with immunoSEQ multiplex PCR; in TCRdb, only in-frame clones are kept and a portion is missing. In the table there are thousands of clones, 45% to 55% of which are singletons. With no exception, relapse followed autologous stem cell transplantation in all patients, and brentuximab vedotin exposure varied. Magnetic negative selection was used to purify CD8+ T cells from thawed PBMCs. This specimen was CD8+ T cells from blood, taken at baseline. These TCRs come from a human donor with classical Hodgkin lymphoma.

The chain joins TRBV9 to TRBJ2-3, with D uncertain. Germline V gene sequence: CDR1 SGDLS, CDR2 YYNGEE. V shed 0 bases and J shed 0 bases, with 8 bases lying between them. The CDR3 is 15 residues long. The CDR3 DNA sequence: TGTGCCAGCAGCGTAGGGGCGAGTAGCACAGATACGCAGTATTTT. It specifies CASSVGASSTDTQYF. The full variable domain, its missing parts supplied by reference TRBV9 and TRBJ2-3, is DSGVTQTPKHLITATGQRVTLRCSPRSGDLSVYWYQQSLDQGLQFLIQYYNGEERAKGNILERFSAQQFPDLHSELNLSSLELGDSALYFCASSVGASSTDTQYFGPGTRLTVL.

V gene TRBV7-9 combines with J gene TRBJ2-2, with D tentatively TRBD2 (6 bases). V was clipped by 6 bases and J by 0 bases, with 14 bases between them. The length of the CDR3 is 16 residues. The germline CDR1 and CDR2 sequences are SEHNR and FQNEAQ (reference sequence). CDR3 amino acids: CASRPSEPANTGELFF. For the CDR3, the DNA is TGTGCCAGCAGGCCTAGCGAGCCAGCGAACACCGGGGAGCTGTTTTTT. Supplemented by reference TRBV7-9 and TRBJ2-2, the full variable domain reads DTGVSQNPRHKITKRGQNVTFRCDPISEHNRLYWYRQTLGQGPEFLTYFQNEAQLEKSRLLSDRFSAERPKGSFSTLEIQRTEQGDSAMYLCASRPSEPANTGELFFGEGSRLTVL.

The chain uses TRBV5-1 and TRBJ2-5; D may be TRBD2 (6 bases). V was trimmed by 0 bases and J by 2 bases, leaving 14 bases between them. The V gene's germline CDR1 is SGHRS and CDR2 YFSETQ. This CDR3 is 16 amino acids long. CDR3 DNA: TGCGCCAGCAGCTTGGTCGGTGGAGGACTACAAGAGACCCAGTACTTC. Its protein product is CASSLVGGGLQETQYF.

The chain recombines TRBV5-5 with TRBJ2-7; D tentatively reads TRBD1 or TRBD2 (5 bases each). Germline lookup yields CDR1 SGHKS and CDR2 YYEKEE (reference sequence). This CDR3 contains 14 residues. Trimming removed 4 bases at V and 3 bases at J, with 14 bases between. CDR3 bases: TGTGCCAGCAGCGAAGGGGACGGAGACTACGAGCAGTACTTC. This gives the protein CASSEGDGDYEQYF.

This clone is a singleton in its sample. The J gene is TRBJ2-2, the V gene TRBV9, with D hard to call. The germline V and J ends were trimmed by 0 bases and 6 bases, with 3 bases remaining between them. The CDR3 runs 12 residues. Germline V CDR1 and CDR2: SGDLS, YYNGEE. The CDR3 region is CASSVAAGELFF. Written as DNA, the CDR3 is TGTGCCAGCAGCGTAGCTGCCGGGGAGCTGTTTTTT.

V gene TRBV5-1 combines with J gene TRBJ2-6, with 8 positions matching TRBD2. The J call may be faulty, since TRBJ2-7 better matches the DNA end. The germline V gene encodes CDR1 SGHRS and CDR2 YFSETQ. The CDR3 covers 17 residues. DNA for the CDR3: TGCGCCAGCAGTCCGGGGGATACCAGCGGGAGACCCTACGAGCAGTACTTC. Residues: CASSPGDTSGRPYEQYF.

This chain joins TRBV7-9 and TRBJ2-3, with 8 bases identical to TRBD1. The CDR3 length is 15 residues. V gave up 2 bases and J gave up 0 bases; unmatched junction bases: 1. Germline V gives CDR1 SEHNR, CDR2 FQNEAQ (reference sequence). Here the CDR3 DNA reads TGTGCCAGCAGCTTACGGACAGGGAGCACAGATACGCAGTATTTT. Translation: CASSLRTGSTDTQYF.

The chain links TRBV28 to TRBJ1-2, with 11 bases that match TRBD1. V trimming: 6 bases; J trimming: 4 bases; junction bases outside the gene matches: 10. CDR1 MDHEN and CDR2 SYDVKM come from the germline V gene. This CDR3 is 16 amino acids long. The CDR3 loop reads CASSPRRGQGVYGYTF. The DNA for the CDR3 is TGTGCCAGCAGCCCCCGGCGGGGACAGGGGGTCTATGGCTACACCTTC.

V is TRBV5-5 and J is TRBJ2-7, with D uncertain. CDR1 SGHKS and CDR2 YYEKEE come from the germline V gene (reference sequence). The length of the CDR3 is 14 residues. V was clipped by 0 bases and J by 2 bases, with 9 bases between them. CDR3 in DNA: TGTGCCAGCAGCTTGGGCAGACAAACCTACGAGCAGTACTTC. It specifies CASSLGRQTYEQYF.

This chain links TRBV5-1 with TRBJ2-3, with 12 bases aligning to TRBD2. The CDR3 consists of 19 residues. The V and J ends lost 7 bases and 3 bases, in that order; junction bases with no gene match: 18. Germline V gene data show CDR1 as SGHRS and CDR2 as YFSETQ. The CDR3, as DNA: TGCGCCAGCTGCCCCAGACTAGCGGGAGCCCGTCCGCGTACAGATACGCAGTATTTT. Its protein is CASCPRLAGARPRTDTQYF.

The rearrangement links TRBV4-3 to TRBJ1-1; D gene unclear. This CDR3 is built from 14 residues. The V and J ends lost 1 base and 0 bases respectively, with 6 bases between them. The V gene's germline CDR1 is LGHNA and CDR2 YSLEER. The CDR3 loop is CASSQGQMNTEAFF. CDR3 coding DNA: TGCGCCAGCAGCCAAGGCCAGATGAACACTGAAGCTTTCTTT.

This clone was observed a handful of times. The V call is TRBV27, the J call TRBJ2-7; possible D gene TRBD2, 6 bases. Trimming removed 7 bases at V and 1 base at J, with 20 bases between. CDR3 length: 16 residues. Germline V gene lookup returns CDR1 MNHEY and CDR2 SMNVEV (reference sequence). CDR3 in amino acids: CASTTWVGTGSYEQYF. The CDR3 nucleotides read TGTGCCAGCACCACTTGGGTTGGGACTGGTTCCTACGAGCAGTACTTC.

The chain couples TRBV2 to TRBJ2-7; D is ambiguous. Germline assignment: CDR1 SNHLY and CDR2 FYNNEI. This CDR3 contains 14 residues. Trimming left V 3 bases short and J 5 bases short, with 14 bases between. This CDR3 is CASSDSLNVHEQYF. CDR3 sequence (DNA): TGTGCCAGCAGTGATTCACTTAACGTCCACGAGCAGTACTTC. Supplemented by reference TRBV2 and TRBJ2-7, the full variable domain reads EPEVTQTPSHQVTQMGQEVILRCVPISNHLYFYWYRQILGQKVEFLVSFYNNEISEKSEIFDDQFSVERPDGSNFTLKIRSTKLEDSAMYFCASSDSLNVHEQYFGPGTRLTVT.

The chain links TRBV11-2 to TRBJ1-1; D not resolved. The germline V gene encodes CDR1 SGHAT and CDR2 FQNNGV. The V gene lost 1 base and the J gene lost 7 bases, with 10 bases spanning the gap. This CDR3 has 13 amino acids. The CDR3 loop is CASSLGRRYEAFF. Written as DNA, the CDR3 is TGTGCCAGCAGCTTAGGTCGCAGGTATGAAGCTTTCTTT. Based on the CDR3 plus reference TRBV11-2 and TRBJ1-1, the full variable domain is EAGVAQSPRYKIIEKRQSVAFWCNPISGHATLYWYQQILGQGPKLLIQFQNNGVVDDSQLPKDRFSAERLKGVDSTLKIQPAKLEDSAVYLCASSLGRRYEAFFGQGTRLTVV.